Each of the 23 T cell receptor beta chains below was sequenced from the same sample in a study of STAT5B mutations in CD4+ large granular lymphocyte leukemia. Only in-frame clones appear in the TCRdb table, and some are missing; sequencing was by immunoSEQ multiplex PCR. The data contain about 4,900 clones, around 88% of them seen just once; the ten biggest clones take up around 75%. Sequenced sample: PBMCs. The receptors stem from a man between 40 and 49 years old with CD4+ T-cell large granular lymphocyte leukemia.

This clone was seen once. The chain links TRBV6-6 to TRBJ2-1; D is uncertain. V was trimmed by 2 bases and J by 5 bases, leaving 13 bases between them. Germline values: CDR1 MNHNY, CDR2 SVGAGI (reference sequence). CDR3 size: 15 residues. The DNA for the CDR3 is TGTGCCAGCAGTTACCCGACAACCGTGAACAATGAGCAGTTCTTC. Its translation: CASSYPTTVNNEQFF.

This chain joins TRBV5-6 and TRBJ1-6, with no clear D. The length of the CDR3 is 12 residues. The germline V gene has CDR1 SGHDT and CDR2 YYEEEE. V gave up 2 bases and J gave up 6 bases, with 3 bases separating them. This CDR3 reads CASSLINSPLHF. CDR3 DNA: TGTGCCAGCAGCTTAATTAATTCACCCCTCCACTTT.

The chain has TRBV11-3 and TRBJ1-3; D ambiguous. V was shortened by 0 bases and J by 1 base, with 7 bases between the two germline ends. This CDR3 comprises 15 residues. CDR1 and CDR2 (germline): SGHNT, YENEEA. CDR3 residues: CASSLDEVSGNTIYF. The CDR3 DNA sequence: TGTGCCAGCAGCTTAGACGAGGTATCTGGAAACACCATATATTTT. The full variable domain, with the rest looked up from reference TRBV11-3 and TRBJ1-3, is EAGVVQSPRYKIIEKKQPVAFWCNPISGHNTLYWYLQNLGQGPELLIRYENEEAVDDSQLPKDRFSAERLKGVDSTLKIQPAELGDSAVYLCASSLDEVSGNTIYFGEGSWLTVV.

The CDR3 reads CAWSDREFTIYF. The CDR3 nucleotides read TGTGCCTGGAGCGACAGGGAATTCACCATATATTTT. This rearrangement joins TRBV30 to TRBJ1-3; 7 bases align to TRBD1. V trimming: 3 bases; J trimming: 9 bases; junction bases outside the gene matches: 5. The germline gives CDR1 GTSNPN, CDR2 SVGIG (reference sequence). There are 12 residues in the CDR3.

J is TRBJ2-6 and V is TRBV5-1, with D perhaps matching TRBD2 (6 bases). The V and J ends lost 0 bases and 2 bases respectively, with 9 bases between them. The CDR3 contains 16 residues. From germline, CDR1 is SGHRS and CDR2 YFSETQ. The CDR3 here is CASSLGASAGANVLTF. CDR3 DNA: TGCGCCAGCAGCTTGGGGGCTAGCGCTGGGGCCAACGTCCTGACTTTC.

The V gene is TRBV6-6, the J gene TRBJ2-7; 9 bases align to TRBD2. The V and J ends lost 8 bases and 4 bases, in that order; junction bases with no gene match: 6. The CDR3 has 13 residues. The germline CDR1 and CDR2 sequences are MNHNY and SVGAGI (reference sequence). CDR3 protein: CASGGLAGYEQYF. In DNA form, the CDR3 reads TGTGCCAGCGGAGGGCTAGCGGGGTACGAGCAGTACTTC.

The count of this clone is one. CDR3 bases: TGTGCCAGCAGTCCCAGGACAGGGAAATACACTGAAGCTTTCTTT. Protein sequence: CASSPRTGKYTEAFF. The rearrangement joins TRBV7-8 to TRBJ1-1; TRBD1 matches 8 bases. Looked up from germline, CDR1 is SGHVS and CDR2 is FQNEAQ. V shed 6 bases and J 3 bases; nucleotides not matched to a gene: 9. The CDR3 has 15 residues.

The V call is TRBV27, the J call TRBJ1-1, with D hard to call. CDR3 length: 14 residues. Trimming pared 3 bases from V and 8 bases from J, leaving 16 bases between. Germline V CDR1 and CDR2: MNHEY, SMNVEV (reference sequence). The CDR3 region has the DNA TGTGCCAGCAGTTTGGTTGGTGGCGGGAGGGAAGCTTTCTTT. Its translation is CASSLVGGGREAFF.

This chain connects TRBV6-1 to TRBJ1-1; D not resolved. V lost 9 bases and J lost 0, with 11 bases in between. The CDR3 consists of 13 residues. Per germline, CDR1 MNHNS and CDR2 SASEGT. DNA for the CDR3: TGTGCCAGTACCAAGGAGGTGAACACTGAAGCTTTCTTT. Residues: CASTKEVNTEAFF.

The chain employs TRBV28 and TRBJ2-1, with TRBD1 matching over 7 bases. Trimming cost V 5 bases and J 0 bases; bases outside gene matches: 7. CDR1 and CDR2 from the germline V gene are MDHEN and SYDVKM. The CDR3 is 16 amino acids. The CDR3, as DNA: TGTGCCAGCAGTGATACGGGACAGAGCTCCTACAATGAGCAGTTCTTC. Encoded protein: CASSDTGQSSYNEQFF.

The chain employs TRBV18 and TRBJ1-2; D uncertain. The CDR3 is 15 residues long. CDR1 is KGHSH, CDR2 LQKENI, per germline. V lost 3 bases, J lost 4 bases, and 15 bases lay in between. The CDR3 reads CASSPDTQLLYGYTF. As DNA, the CDR3 is TGTGCCAGCTCACCTGACACCCAACTACTCTATGGCTACACCTTC. Full variable domain (remainder filled in from reference TRBV18 and TRBJ1-2): NAGVMQNPRHLVRRRGQEARLRCSPMKGHSHVYWYRQLPEEGLKFMVYLQKENIIDESGMPKERFSAEFPKEGPSILRIQQVVRGDSAAYFCASSPDTQLLYGYTFGSGTRLTVV.

This clone came up once. An end of the junction does not agree with germline; a read error may underlie this. This chain connects TRBV7-8 to TRBJ1-2, with D perhaps matching TRBD1 (6 bases). CDR3 length: 18 residues. Germline V gene lookup returns CDR1 SGHVS and CDR2 FQNEAQ. CDR3 nucleotides: TGTGCCAGCAGTTTAGGGGGTGGAAGGGTTGGGGGACTATATGGCTACACCTTC. Translated: CASSLGGGRVGGLYGYTF. Full variable domain (rest looked up from reference TRBV7-8 and TRBJ1-2): GAGVSQSPRYKVAKRGQDVALRCDPISGHVSLFWYQQALGQGPEFLTYFQNEAQLDKSGLPSDRFFAERPEGSVSTLKIQRTQQEDSAVYLCASSLGGGRVGGLYGYTFGSGTRLTVV.

The gene calls are TRBV5-4 and TRBJ2-5; no firm D call. TRBJ2-7 explains the end of the DNA better; the J call may be wrong. The CDR3 spans 14 residues. CDR1 SGHNT and CDR2 YYREEE come from the germline V gene (reference sequence). The CDR3 DNA reads TGTGCCAGCAGCTCGCGCAGTTTTACCTACGAGCAGTACTTC. It translates to CASSSRSFTYEQYF.

This chain links TRBV10-1 with TRBJ2-3; possible D gene TRBD2, 5 bases. The ends were cut back, 3 bases at V and 2 bases at J, with 12 bases in the middle. The CDR3 is 15 residues long. The germline CDR1 and CDR2 sequences are WNHNN and SYGVQD (reference sequence). CDR3 coding DNA: TGCGCCAGCAGTGAAGGCGGACTGTTCACAGATACGCAGTATTTT. Translation gives CASSEGGLFTDTQYF.

V gene TRBV4-1 combines with J gene TRBJ2-3; 12 bases line up with TRBD2. The junction had 19 bases not matched to a gene; V was cut back by 4 bases and J by 2 bases. The CDR3 length is 21 residues. Germline CDR1 MGHRA, CDR2 YSYEKL. The CDR3, as DNA: TGCGCCAGCAGCCTACCTAGACTAGCGGGAGAGATTGGGTTTAACACAGATACGCAGTATTTT. This codes for CASSLPRLAGEIGFNTDTQYF.

The chain links TRBV5-1 to TRBJ1-3, with D possibly TRBD1 on 5 matching bases. V gave up 0 bases and J gave up 0 bases, with 13 bases separating them. Germline values: CDR1 SGHRS, CDR2 YFSETQ. The CDR3 length is 17 residues. CDR3 coding DNA: TGCGCCAGCAGCTTGGCCCCCGGGGGGAGCTCTGGAAACACCATATATTTT. It translates to CASSLAPGGSSGNTIYF.

This chain uses TRBV7-2 with TRBJ2-7; 10 bases are shared with TRBD2. Germline CDR1 reads SGHTA; CDR2 reads FQGNSA. J lost 6 bases, V lost 5 bases, and 13 bases had no gene match. The CDR3 extends over 16 amino acids. The DNA for the CDR3 is TGTGCCAGCAGCCGAGGGAGCGGGAGGGCCCTTGCCGAGCAGTACTTC. It translates to CASSRGSGRALAEQYF. Filled out from reference TRBV7-2 and TRBJ2-7, the complete variable domain reads GAGVSQSPSNKVTEKGKDVELRCDPISGHTALYWYRQSLGQGLEFLIYFQGNSAPDKSGLPSDRFSAERTGGSVSTLTIQRTQQEDSAVYLCASSRGSGRALAEQYFGPGTRLTVT.

This chain joins TRBV5-1 and TRBJ2-7; TRBD2 aligns across 8 bases. The CDR3 extends over 14 amino acids. Germline assignment: CDR1 SGHRS and CDR2 YFSETQ. J was trimmed by 2 bases and V by 5 bases; bases with no gene match: 6. The CDR3 spells CASRERGNTYEQYF. CDR3 nucleotide sequence: TGCGCCAGCAGAGAGCGGGGGAACACCTACGAGCAGTACTTC.

This chain uses TRBV7-9 with TRBJ1-5, with no clear D. V lost 1 base and J 9 bases, leaving 7 bases between the germline ends. The CDR3 contains 12 residues. In germline, CDR1 is SEHNR, CDR2 FQNEAQ (reference sequence). CDR3 coding DNA: TGTGCCAGCAGCTTAGAGGAGATGCCCCAGCATTTT. This encodes CASSLEEMPQHF.

The chain recombines TRBV5-1 with TRBJ1-1; D perhaps matches TRBD1 (6 bases). Trimming left V 0 bases short and J 1 base short, with 16 bases between. The CDR3 length is 17 residues. CDR1 is SGHRS and CDR2 is YFSETQ in the germline V gene. CDR3 bases: TGCGCCAGCAGCTTGGCCGTGCAGGGGACCCCGAACACTGAAGCTTTCTTT. Translating it yields CASSLAVQGTPNTEAFF.

The V call is TRBV30, the J call TRBJ2-7; D is possibly TRBD2 (5 bases). Germline V lookup: CDR1 GTSNPN, CDR2 SVGIG (reference sequence). The CDR3 is made up of 11 amino acids. The germline V and J ends were trimmed by 6 bases and 2 bases, with 8 bases remaining between them. CDR3 nucleotide sequence: TGTGCCTGCGCCGGGGCCTACGAGCAGTACTTC. This codes for CACAGAYEQYF.

CDR3 nucleotide sequence: TGTGCCAGCAGCTTAGAGGGATTCTACGAGCAGTACTTC. Encoded protein: CASSLEGFYEQYF. The rearrangement links TRBV7-2 to TRBJ2-7; no clear D. Germline CDR1 is SGHTA and CDR2 is FQGNSA. The ends were cut back, 1 base at V and 3 bases at J, with 7 bases in the middle. CDR3 size: 13 residues.

Of note for this clone: Relative to the germline gene, one junction end is altered; a read error may explain this. This sequence joins TRBV2 and TRBJ1-5; 7 bases fit TRBD1. The CDR3 consists of 15 residues. Germline values: CDR1 SNHLY, CDR2 FYNNEI. This chain's CDR3 is CASREGQVGYQPQHF. For the CDR3, the DNA is TGTGCCAGCAGGGAAGGACAGGTAGGCTATCAGCCCCAGCATTTT.